This TCR beta chain was found in a study of cytomegalovirus exposure and HLA in healthy donors. PCR amplification relied on 60 Vbeta primers (plus 13 Jbeta primers). Sequencing used immunoSEQ multiplex PCR; TCRdb keeps in-frame clones, though not all of them. In the table there are under 150,000 clones, about three quarters of which are singletons. V lost 0 bases and J 3 bases, leaving 8 bases between the germline ends. Germline loops: CDR1 ENHRY, CDR2 SYGVKD. CDR3 size: 14 residues. The donors, nominally healthy at sampling, likely had unrecorded immune exposures. The rearrangement joins TRBV10-3 to TRBJ1-1, with a possible D match to TRBD1 (5 bases). Specimen: PBMCs. This receptor was identified in a man aged 40-50 years in good health and CMV-seropositive. The CDR3 loop is CAISESKTDTEAFF. DNA for the CDR3: TGTGCCATCAGTGAGTCGAAGACAGACACTGAAGCTTTCTTT.